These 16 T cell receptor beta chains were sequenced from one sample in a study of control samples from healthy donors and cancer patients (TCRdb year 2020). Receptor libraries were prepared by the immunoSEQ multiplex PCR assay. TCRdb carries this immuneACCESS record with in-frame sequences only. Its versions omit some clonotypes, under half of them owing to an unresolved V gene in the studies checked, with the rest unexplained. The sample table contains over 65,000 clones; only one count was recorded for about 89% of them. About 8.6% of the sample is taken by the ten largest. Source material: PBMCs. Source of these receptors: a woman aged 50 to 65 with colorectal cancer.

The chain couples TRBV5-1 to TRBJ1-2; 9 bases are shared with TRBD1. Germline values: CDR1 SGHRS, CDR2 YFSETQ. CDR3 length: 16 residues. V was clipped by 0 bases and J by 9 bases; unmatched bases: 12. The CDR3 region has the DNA TGCGCCAGCAGCTTGGCCCCGGGACAGGGTCCCACCAGCTACACCTTC. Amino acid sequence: CASSLAPGQGPTSYTF.

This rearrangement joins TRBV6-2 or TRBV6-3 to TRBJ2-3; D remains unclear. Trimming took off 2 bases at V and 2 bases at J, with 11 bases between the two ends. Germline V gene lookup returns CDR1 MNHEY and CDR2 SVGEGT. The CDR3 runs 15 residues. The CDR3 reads CASSYGVVDTDTQYF. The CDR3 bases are TGTGCCAGCAGTTACGGGGTAGTCGACACAGATACGCAGTATTTT.

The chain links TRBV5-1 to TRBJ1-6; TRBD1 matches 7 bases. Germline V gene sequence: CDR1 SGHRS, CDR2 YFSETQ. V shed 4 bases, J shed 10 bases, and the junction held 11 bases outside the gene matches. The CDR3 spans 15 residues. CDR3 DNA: TGCGCCAGCAGCCCAACAACAGGGGTAGAGTCACCCCTCCACTTT. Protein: CASSPTTGVESPLHF.

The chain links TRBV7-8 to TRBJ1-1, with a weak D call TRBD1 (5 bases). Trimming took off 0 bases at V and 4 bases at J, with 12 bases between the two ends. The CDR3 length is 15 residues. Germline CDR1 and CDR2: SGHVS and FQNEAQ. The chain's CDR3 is CASSLAGGEGTEAFF. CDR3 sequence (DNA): TGTGCCAGCAGCTTAGCGGGGGGAGAGGGCACTGAAGCTTTCTTT.

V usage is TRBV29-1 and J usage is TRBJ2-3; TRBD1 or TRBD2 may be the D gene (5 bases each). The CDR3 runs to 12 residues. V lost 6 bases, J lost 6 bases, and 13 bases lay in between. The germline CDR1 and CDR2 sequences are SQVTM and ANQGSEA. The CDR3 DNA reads TGCAGCGTGGGGACCCTTCGGGATACGCAGTATTTT. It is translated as CSVGTLRDTQYF.

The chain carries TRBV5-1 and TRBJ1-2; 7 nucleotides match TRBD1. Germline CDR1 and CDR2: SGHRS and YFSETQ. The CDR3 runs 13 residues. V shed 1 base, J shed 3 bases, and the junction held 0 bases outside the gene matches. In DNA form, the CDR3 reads TGCGCCAGCAGCTTGACAGGGGACTATGGCTACACCTTC. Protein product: CASSLTGDYGYTF.

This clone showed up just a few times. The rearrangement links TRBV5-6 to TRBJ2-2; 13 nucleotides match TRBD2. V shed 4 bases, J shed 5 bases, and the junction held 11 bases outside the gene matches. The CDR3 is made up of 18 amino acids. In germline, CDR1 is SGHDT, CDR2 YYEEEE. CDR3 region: CASSLRSLAGGLTGELFF. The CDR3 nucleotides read TGTGCCAGCAGCCTACGATCACTAGCGGGGGGGCTTACCGGGGAGCTGTTTTTT.

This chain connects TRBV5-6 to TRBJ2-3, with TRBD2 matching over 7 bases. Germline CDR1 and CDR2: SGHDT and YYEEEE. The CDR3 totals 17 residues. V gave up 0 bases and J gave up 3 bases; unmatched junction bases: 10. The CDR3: CASSLVVAGDGTDTQYF. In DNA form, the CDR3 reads TGTGCCAGCAGCTTGGTTGTCGCGGGGGACGGGACAGATACGCAGTATTTT.

In nucleotides, the CDR3 is TGTGCCTGGAGTCTCCAGGGGAACACTGAAGCTTTCTTT. As protein: CAWSLQGNTEAFF. V usage is TRBV30 and J usage is TRBJ1-1; D may be TRBD1 (5 bases). V lost 2 bases, J lost 1 base, and 8 bases lay in between. Germline CDR1 reads GTSNPN; CDR2 reads SVGIG (reference sequence). This CDR3 comprises 13 residues.

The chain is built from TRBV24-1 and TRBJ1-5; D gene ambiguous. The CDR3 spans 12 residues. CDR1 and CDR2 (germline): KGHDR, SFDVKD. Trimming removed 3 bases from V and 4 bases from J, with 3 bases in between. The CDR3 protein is CATSDQNQPQHF. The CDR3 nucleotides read TGTGCCACCAGTGATCAAAATCAGCCCCAGCATTTT.

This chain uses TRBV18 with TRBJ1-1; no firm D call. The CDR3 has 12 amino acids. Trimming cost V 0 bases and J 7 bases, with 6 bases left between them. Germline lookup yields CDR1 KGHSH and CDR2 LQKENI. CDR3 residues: CASSPPDGEAFF. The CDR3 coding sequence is TGTGCCAGCTCACCACCGGACGGTGAAGCTTTCTTT.

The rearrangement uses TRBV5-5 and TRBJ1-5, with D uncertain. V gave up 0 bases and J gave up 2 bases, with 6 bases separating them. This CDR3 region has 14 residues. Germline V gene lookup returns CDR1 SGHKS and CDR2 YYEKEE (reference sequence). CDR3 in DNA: TGTGCCAGCAGCTTGGTAGGAGGCAATCAGCCCCAGCATTTT. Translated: CASSLVGGNQPQHF. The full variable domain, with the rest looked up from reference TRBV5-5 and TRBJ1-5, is DAGVTQSPTHLIKTRGQQVTLRCSPISGHKSVSWYQQVLGQGPQFIFQYYEKEERGRGNFPDRFSARQFPNYSSELNVNALLLGDSALYLCASSLVGGNQPQHFGDGTRLSIL.

CDR3 in DNA: TGTGCCAGCAGCAAAGGACAGGAGAATTCACCCCTCCACTTT. This encodes CASSKGQENSPLHF. The genes are TRBV7-2 and TRBJ1-6; 7 bases are a match to TRBD1. V shed 5 bases, J shed 7 bases, and the junction held 5 bases outside the gene matches. Germline assignment: CDR1 SGHTA and CDR2 FQGNSA. There are 14 residues in the CDR3.

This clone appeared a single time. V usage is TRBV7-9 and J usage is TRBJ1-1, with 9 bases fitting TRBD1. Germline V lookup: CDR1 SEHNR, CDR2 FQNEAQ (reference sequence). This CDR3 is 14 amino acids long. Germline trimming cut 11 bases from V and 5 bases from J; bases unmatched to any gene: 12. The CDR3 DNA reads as TGTGCCGGCGGACAGGGACAGGGAGAGACTGAAGCTTTCTTT. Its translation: CAGGQGQGETEAFF.

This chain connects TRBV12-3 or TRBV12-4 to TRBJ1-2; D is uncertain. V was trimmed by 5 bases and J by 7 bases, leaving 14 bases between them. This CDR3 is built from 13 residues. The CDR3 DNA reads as TGTGCCAGCAGTAACGAGGGTCGCTCTGGCTACACCTTC. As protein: CASSNEGRSGYTF.

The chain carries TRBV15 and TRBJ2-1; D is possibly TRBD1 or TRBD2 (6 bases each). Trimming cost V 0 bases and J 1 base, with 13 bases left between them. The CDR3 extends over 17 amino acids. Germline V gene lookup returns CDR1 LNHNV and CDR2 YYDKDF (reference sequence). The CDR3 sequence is CATSRDWGARSYNEQFF. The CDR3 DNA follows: TGTGCCACCAGCAGAGATTGGGGGGCTAGGTCCTACAATGAGCAGTTCTTC.